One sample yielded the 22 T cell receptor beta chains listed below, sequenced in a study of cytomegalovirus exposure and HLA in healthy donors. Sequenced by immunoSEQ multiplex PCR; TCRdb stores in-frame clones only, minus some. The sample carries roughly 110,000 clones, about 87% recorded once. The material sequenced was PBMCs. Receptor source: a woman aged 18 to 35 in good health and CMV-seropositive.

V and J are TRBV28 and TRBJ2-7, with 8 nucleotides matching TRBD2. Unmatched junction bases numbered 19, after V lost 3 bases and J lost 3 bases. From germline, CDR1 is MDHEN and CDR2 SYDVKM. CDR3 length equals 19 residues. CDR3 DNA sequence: TGTGCCAGCAGTTTCGTCGCAACCTTGGAGGGTACTAGCGGCTACGAGCAGTACTTC. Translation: CASSFVATLEGTSGYEQYF.

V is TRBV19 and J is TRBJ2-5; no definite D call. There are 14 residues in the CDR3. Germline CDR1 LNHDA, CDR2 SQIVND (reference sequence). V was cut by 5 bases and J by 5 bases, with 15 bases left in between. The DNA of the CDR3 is TGTGCCAGTAGTGGTGGGCTACTTGGGGAGACCCAGTACTTC. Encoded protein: CASSGGLLGETQYF. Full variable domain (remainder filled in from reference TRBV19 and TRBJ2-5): DGGITQSPKYLFRKEGQNVTLSCEQNLNHDAMYWYRQDPGQGLRLIYYSQIVNDFQKGDIAEGYSVSREKKESFPLTVTSAQKNPTAFYLCASSGGLLGETQYFGPGTRLLVL.

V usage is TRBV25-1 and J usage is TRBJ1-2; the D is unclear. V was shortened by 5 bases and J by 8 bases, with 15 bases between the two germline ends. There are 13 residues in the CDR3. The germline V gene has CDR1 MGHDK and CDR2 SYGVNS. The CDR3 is CASSIEGSKGYTF. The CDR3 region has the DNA TGTGCCAGCAGTATCGAGGGTTCGAAAGGCTACACCTTC.

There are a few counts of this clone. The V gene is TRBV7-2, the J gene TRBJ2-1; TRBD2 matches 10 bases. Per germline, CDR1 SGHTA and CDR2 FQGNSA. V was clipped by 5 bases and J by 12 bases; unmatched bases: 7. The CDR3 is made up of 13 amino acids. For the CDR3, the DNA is TGTGCCAGCAGCCTAGATGAGCGGGGGGGGCAGTTCTTC. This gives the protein CASSLDERGGQFF.

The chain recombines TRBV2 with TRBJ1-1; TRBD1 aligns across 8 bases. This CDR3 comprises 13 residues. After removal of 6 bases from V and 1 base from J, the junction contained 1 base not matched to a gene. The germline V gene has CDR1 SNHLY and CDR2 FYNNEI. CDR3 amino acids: CASRDRENTEAFF. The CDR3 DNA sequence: TGTGCCAGCAGGGACAGGGAGAACACTGAAGCTTTCTTT.

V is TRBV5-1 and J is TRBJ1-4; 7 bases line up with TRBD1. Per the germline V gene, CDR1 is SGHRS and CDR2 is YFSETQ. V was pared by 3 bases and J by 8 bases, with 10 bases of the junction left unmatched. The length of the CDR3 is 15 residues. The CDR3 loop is CASSYRDSRQEKLFF. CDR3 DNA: TGCGCCAGCAGCTACCGGGACAGTCGGCAGGAAAAACTGTTTTTT.

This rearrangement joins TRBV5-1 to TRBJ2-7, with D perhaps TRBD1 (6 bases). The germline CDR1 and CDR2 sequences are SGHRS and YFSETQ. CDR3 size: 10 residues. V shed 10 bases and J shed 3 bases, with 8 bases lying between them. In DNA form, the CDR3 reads TGCGCCGCAGGGGTCTACGAGCAGTACGTC. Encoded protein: CAAGVYEQYV.

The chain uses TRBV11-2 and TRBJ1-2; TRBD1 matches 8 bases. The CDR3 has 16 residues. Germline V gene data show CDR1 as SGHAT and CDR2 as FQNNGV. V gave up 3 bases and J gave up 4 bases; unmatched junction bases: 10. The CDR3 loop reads CASSFSARGLGYGYTF. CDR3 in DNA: TGTGCCAGCAGCTTCAGCGCCAGGGGGCTTGGCTATGGCTACACCTTC. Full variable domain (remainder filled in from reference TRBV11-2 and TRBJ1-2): EAGVAQSPRYKIIEKRQSVAFWCNPISGHATLYWYQQILGQGPKLLIQFQNNGVVDDSQLPKDRFSAERLKGVDSTLKIQPAKLEDSAVYLCASSFSARGLGYGYTFGSGTRLTVV.

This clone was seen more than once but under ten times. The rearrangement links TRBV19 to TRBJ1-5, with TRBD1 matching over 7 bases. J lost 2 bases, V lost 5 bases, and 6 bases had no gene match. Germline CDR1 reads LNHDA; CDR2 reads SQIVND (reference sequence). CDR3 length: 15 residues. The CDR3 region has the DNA TGTGCCAGTAGTCAAGGGACAGTTGGCAATCAGCCCCAGCATTTT. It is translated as CASSQGTVGNQPQHF.

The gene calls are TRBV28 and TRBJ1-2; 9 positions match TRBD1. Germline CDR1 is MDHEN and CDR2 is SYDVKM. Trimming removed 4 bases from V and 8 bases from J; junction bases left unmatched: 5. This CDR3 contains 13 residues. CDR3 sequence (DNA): TGTGCCAGCAGTTCGGGACAGGGAAGGGGCTACACCTTC. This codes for CASSSGQGRGYTF.

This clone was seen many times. The CDR3 DNA is TGCGCCAGCAGCCCCGACGAGGGGGCCTACGAGCAGTACGTC. The encoded protein is CASSPDEGAYEQYV. The rearrangement joins TRBV5-1 to TRBJ2-7; weak D call: TRBD1 (6 bases). Trimming took 4 bases from V and 2 from J, leaving 13 bases between them. Per the germline V gene, CDR1 is SGHRS and CDR2 is YFSETQ. This CDR3 comprises 14 residues.

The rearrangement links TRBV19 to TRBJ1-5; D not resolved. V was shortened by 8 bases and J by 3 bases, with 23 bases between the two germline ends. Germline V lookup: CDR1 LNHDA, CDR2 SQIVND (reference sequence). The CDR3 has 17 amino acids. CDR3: CASSSWAGGVNNQPQHF. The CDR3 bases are TGTGCCAGTTCCTCATGGGCCGGCGGGGTTAACAATCAGCCCCAGCATTTT.

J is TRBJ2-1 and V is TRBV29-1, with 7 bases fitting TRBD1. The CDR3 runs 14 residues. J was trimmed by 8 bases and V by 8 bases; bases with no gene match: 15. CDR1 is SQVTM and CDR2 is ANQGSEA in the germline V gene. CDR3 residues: CSTWGTPGGYEQFF. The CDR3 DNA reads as TGCAGCACTTGGGGGACGCCAGGGGGTTATGAGCAGTTCTTC.

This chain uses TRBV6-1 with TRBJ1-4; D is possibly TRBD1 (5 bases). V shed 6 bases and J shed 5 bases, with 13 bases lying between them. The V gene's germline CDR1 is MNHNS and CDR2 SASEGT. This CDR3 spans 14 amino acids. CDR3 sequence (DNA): TGTGCCAGCAGCGCCGGGACTACGAATGAAAAACTGTTTTTT. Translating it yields CASSAGTTNEKLFF.

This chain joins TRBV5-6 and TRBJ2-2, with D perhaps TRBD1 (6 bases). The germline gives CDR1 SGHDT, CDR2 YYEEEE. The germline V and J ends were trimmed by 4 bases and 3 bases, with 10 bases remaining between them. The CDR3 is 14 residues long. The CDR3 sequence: CASSGQGYTGELFF. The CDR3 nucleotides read TGTGCCAGCAGCGGCCAGGGGTACACCGGGGAGCTGTTTTTT.

CDR3 bases: TGCAGCGTTTCGTCCGGGACAGGGTTAGAGACCCAGTACTTC. It encodes CSVSSGTGLETQYF. The rearrangement links TRBV29-1 to TRBJ2-5; 9 nucleotides align to TRBD1. Trimming cost V 5 bases and J 4 bases; bases outside gene matches: 8. The CDR3 spans 14 residues. The germline gives CDR1 SQVTM, CDR2 ANQGSEA.

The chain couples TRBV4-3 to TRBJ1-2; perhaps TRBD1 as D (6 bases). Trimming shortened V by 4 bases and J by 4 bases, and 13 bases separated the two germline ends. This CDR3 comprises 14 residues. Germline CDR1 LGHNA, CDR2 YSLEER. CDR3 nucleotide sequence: TGCGCCAGCAGCCCTTCACAGGGCAGCTATGGCTACACCTTC. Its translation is CASSPSQGSYGYTF.

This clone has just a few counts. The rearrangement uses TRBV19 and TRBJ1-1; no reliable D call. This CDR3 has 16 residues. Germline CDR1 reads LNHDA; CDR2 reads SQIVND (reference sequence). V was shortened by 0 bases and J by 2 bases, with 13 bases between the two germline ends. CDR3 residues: CASSIDLAQKNTEAFF. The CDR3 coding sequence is TGTGCCAGTAGTATAGATCTCGCTCAGAAAAACACTGAAGCTTTCTTT. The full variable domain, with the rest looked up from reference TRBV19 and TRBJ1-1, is DGGITQSPKYLFRKEGQNVTLSCEQNLNHDAMYWYRQDPGQGLRLIYYSQIVNDFQKGDIAEGYSVSREKKESFPLTVTSAQKNPTAFYLCASSIDLAQKNTEAFFGQGTRLTVV.

CDR3 DNA: TGTGCCAGCAGTGAAGGGGCAGGGCTCGTCAATGAGCAGTTCTTC. Its translation is CASSEGAGLVNEQFF. The rearrangement links TRBV6-1 to TRBJ2-1; tentatively, D is TRBD1 (5 bases). Germline V gene sequence: CDR1 MNHNS, CDR2 SASEGT. V lost 1 base, J lost 6 bases, and 13 bases lay in between. The CDR3 is made up of 15 amino acids.

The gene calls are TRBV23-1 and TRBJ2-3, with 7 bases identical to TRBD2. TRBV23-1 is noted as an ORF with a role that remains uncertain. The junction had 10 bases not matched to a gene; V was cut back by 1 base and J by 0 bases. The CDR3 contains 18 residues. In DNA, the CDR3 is TGCGCCAGCAGTCAATTGGGACTAAGCGGGGCGAGCACAGATACGCAGTATTTT. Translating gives CASSQLGLSGASTDTQYF.

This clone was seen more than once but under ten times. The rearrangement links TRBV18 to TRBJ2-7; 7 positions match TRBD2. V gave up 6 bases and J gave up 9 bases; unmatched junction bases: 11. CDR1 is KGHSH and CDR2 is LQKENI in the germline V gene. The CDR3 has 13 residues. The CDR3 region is CASSPDGGIRQYF. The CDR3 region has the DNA TGTGCCAGCTCCCCGGACGGGGGGATAAGGCAGTACTTC.

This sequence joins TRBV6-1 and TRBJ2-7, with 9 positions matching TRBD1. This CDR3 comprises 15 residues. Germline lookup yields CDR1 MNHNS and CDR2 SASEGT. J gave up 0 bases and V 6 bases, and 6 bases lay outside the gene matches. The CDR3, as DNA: TGTGCCAGCAGGGCCACAGGGGGCGGCTCCTACGAGCAGTACGTC. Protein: CASRATGGGSYEQYV.